The 25 T cell receptor beta chains reported below all come from one sample, sequenced in a study of control samples from healthy donors and cancer patients. The assay was immunoSEQ multiplex PCR, and TCRdb's table has in-frame clones only and misses some. The sample lists around 100,000 clones, 70% to 90% occurring once. Specimen: blood. These receptors all come from a man aged 30 to 39 in good health.

The rearrangement links TRBV7-2 to TRBJ2-7; 10 nucleotides align to TRBD2. The trim removed 3 bases at V and 2 bases at J, leaving 4 bases unmatched. The CDR3 is 15 residues long. Germline V lookup: CDR1 SGHTA, CDR2 FQGNSA. The CDR3 sequence: CASSLISGRAYEQYF. The CDR3 DNA follows: TGTGCCAGCAGCTTGATCAGCGGGAGGGCCTACGAGCAGTACTTC.

The chain combines TRBV10-3 with TRBJ1-4, with 8 nucleotides matching TRBD1. The CDR3 has 15 amino acids. The V gene's germline CDR1 is ENHRY and CDR2 SYGVKD. V lost 6 bases, J lost 7 bases, and 10 bases stayed unmatched. This CDR3 reads CAISPGTGGFEKLFF. DNA for the CDR3: TGTGCCATCAGCCCCGGGACAGGAGGCTTTGAAAAACTGTTTTTT.

This chain connects TRBV7-2 to TRBJ1-3, with D possibly being TRBD1 (6 bases). Germline CDR1 is SGHTA and CDR2 is FQGNSA. V was trimmed by 4 bases and J by 8 bases, leaving 12 bases between them. There are 13 residues in the CDR3. CDR3 in DNA: TGTGCCAGCAGCTCCTTGGACAGCGACACCATATATTTT. It specifies CASSSLDSDTIYF. The whole variable domain, filled in from reference TRBV7-2 and TRBJ1-3, reads GAGVSQSPSNKVTEKGKDVELRCDPISGHTALYWYRQSLGQGLEFLIYFQGNSAPDKSGLPSDRFSAERTGGSVSTLTIQRTQQEDSAVYLCASSSLDSDTIYFGEGSWLTVV.

The V and J genes are TRBV7-2 and TRBJ2-1, with TRBD2 matching 8 bases. V was clipped by 7 bases and J by 7 bases; unmatched bases: 12. This CDR3 has 15 amino acids. Germline V gene sequence: CDR1 SGHTA, CDR2 FQGNSA. DNA of the CDR3: TGTGCCAGCACCTCCAGAACGGGAGGGCCTAATGAGCAGTTCTTC. This codes for CASTSRTGGPNEQFF.

The rearrangement joins TRBV7-9 to TRBJ2-7; possibly TRBD1 or TRBD2 for D (5 bases each). Trimming took off 4 bases at V and 4 bases at J, with 14 bases between the two ends. The V gene's germline CDR1 is SEHNR and CDR2 FQNEAQ (reference sequence). This CDR3 has 14 residues. CDR3 protein: CASSSGTRPYEQYF. The CDR3 coding sequence is TGTGCCAGCAGCTCCGGGACGCGTCCGTACGAGCAGTACTTC.

The chain employs TRBV5-1 and TRBJ2-3, with D possibly called TRBD1 or TRBD2 (5 bases each). V gave up 7 bases and J gave up 0 bases, with 9 bases separating them. The CDR3 is 13 residues long. The germline V gene encodes CDR1 SGHRS and CDR2 YFSETQ. The CDR3 protein is CASGGGSTDTQYF. CDR3 nucleotides: TGCGCCAGCGGGGGTGGAAGCACAGATACGCAGTATTTT.

The V gene is TRBV3-1 (or the pseudogene TRBV3-2), the J gene TRBJ1-1; D call uncertain. Germline V lookup: CDR1 LGHDT, CDR2 YNNKEL (reference sequence). This CDR3 is built from 16 residues. V shed 0 bases and J shed 0 bases, with 11 bases lying between them. The CDR3 DNA reads as TGTGCCAGCAGCCAAGATAGGAGAGACCTGAACACTGAAGCTTTCTTT. This codes for CASSQDRRDLNTEAFF.

The chain is built from TRBV5-6 and TRBJ2-1; 7 bases match TRBD2. V lost 4 bases to trimming and J lost 4 bases; unmatched junction nucleotides: 14. This CDR3 contains 17 residues. Germline CDR1 and CDR2: SGHDT and YYEEEE. CDR3 DNA: TGTGCCAGCAGCCCGGAGGGCGGGGGAATGGGGTACAATGAGCAGTTCTTC. It codes for CASSPEGGGMGYNEQFF.

The V call is TRBV5-6, the J call TRBJ1-5; 7 nucleotides match TRBD1. The CDR3 is 16 amino acids. The V gene end was trimmed by 4 bases and the J gene end by 0 bases; junction bases not matched to a gene: 7. Germline CDR1 is SGHDT and CDR2 is YYEEEE. CDR3 region: CASSAGTVNSNQPQHF. CDR3 bases: TGTGCCAGCAGCGCTGGGACAGTTAATAGCAATCAGCCCCAGCATTTT.

The chain carries TRBV28 and TRBJ2-3; D perhaps matches TRBD2 (6 bases). The CDR3 covers 17 residues. CDR1 is MDHEN, CDR2 SYDVKM, per germline. V gave up 5 bases and J gave up 1 base, with 19 bases separating them. CDR3 loop: CASSGKRDFLRTDTQYF. The CDR3 DNA follows: TGTGCCAGCAGTGGGAAACGGGACTTTCTTCGCACAGATACGCAGTATTTT. Variable domain in full (rest from reference TRBV28 and TRBJ2-3): DVKVTQSSRYLVKRTGEKVFLECVQDMDHENMFWYRQDPGLGLRLIYFSYDVKMKEKGDIPEGYSVSREKKERFSLILESASTNQTSMYLCASSGKRDFLRTDTQYFGPGTRLTVL.

This clone was counted between two and nine times. The gene calls are TRBV7-9 and TRBJ2-7, with D maybe TRBD2 (5 bases). CDR1 and CDR2 (germline): SEHNR, FQNEAQ (reference sequence). The CDR3 length is 15 residues. V was cut by 5 bases and J by 2 bases, with 16 bases left in between. The CDR3 sequence: CASSLIAEGTYEQYF. CDR3 DNA: TGTGCCAGCAGCCTAATTGCCGAGGGCACCTACGAGCAGTACTTC.

The chain recombines TRBV5-4 with TRBJ1-4, with 7 nucleotides matching TRBD1. The CDR3 is made up of 14 amino acids. Germline CDR1 SGHNT, CDR2 YYREEE (reference sequence). The junction had 8 bases not matched to a gene; V was cut back by 5 bases and J by 7 bases. CDR3 nucleotides: TGTGCCAGCAGTGACCAGGGGGTATCTGAAAAACTGTTTTTT. Protein product: CASSDQGVSEKLFF.

This CDR3 is CASSATGTSGREQFF. The CDR3 DNA reads TGTGCCAGCAGCGCAACCGGGACTAGCGGGAGGGAGCAGTTCTTC. The gene calls are TRBV9 and TRBJ2-1; 15 bases fit TRBD2. V was pared by 3 bases and J by 10 bases, with 5 bases of the junction left unmatched. Germline CDR1 SGDLS, CDR2 YYNGEE. CDR3 length: 15 amino acids.

This clone appeared a single time. The genes are TRBV4-1 and TRBJ2-1, with TRBD2 matching over 11 bases. The CDR3 has 18 residues. The germline V gene has CDR1 MGHRA and CDR2 YSYEKL. V lost 0 bases to trimming and J lost 6 bases; unmatched junction nucleotides: 10. As DNA, the CDR3 is TGCGCCAGCAGCCAAGAGGTTACTACTAGCGGGAGATCCAATGAGCAGTTCTTC. Translating gives CASSQEVTTSGRSNEQFF.

This chain's CDR3 is CATSRETGVTGGEAFF. As DNA, the CDR3 is TGTGCCACCAGCAGGGAAACAGGGGTCACGGGTGGTGAAGCTTTCTTT. The V and J genes are TRBV15 and TRBJ1-1; 7 bases align to TRBD1. This CDR3 spans 16 amino acids. Germline CDR1 reads LNHNV; CDR2 reads YYDKDF (reference sequence). Trimming at V came to 3 bases and at J to 7 bases, leaving 14 bases not matched to a gene.

This clone was recorded once. The gene calls are TRBV12-3 or TRBV12-4 and TRBJ1-1; D possibly corresponds to TRBD1 (5 bases). The ends were cut back, 3 bases at V and 7 bases at J, with 9 bases in the middle. CDR3 length equals 12 residues. The DNA for the CDR3 is TGTGCCAGCAGTTTCAGGGCGGGTGAAGCTTTCTTT. This sequence encodes CASSFRAGEAFF.

The chain carries TRBV19 and TRBJ2-7; D not certain. Germline assignment: CDR1 LNHDA and CDR2 SQIVND (reference sequence). With 1 base removed from V and 2 bases from J, the gap between germline ends came to 9 bases. CDR3 size: 14 residues. CDR3 protein: CASSIGAYTYEQYF. The CDR3 DNA reads as TGTGCCAGTAGTATAGGCGCCTATACCTACGAGCAGTACTTC.

In nucleotides, the CDR3 is TGTGCCAGTAGGGGGCCGAAGGGGGCCCACACTGAAGCTTTCTTT. Protein product: CASRGPKGAHTEAFF. The chain employs TRBV19 and TRBJ1-1; TRBD1 matches at 7 bases. Trimming at V came to 6 bases and at J to 3 bases, leaving 10 bases not matched to a gene. CDR3 length equals 15 residues. Germline V gene sequence: CDR1 LNHDA, CDR2 SQIVND (reference sequence).

The chain combines TRBV6-5 with TRBJ1-1, with TRBD1 matching 7 bases. Per germline, CDR1 MNHEY and CDR2 SVGAGI. This CDR3 comprises 13 residues. V lost 6 bases, J lost 3 bases, and 4 bases stayed unmatched. Here the CDR3 DNA reads TGTGCCAGCAGGATCCAGGGGGACACTGAAGCTTTCTTT. It is translated as CASRIQGDTEAFF.

The V and J genes are TRBV7-2 and TRBJ1-3, with unresolved D. The CDR3 is 14 residues long. V gave up 1 base and J gave up 3 bases, with 7 bases separating them. Germline V gene lookup returns CDR1 SGHTA and CDR2 FQGNSA. This CDR3 is CASSLVEGGNTIYF. The CDR3 nucleotides read TGTGCCAGCAGCTTAGTTGAGGGTGGAAACACCATATATTTT.

The genes are TRBV6-5 and TRBJ2-7; TRBD1 is a possible D gene (6 bases). Germline V gene sequence: CDR1 MNHEY, CDR2 SVGAGI. V was trimmed by 6 bases and J by 2 bases, leaving 11 bases between them. The CDR3 sequence is 13 residues long. The CDR3, as DNA: TGTGCCAGCAGCCTAGGACAGCCCTACGAGCAGTACTTC. This translates into CASSLGQPYEQYF.

The chain uses TRBV28 and TRBJ2-3; unclear D gene. From germline, CDR1 is MDHEN and CDR2 SYDVKM. The CDR3 spans 14 residues. Trimming removed 3 bases from V and 2 bases from J, with 9 bases in between. The CDR3 protein is CASSFEKTTDTQYF. Here the CDR3 DNA reads TGTGCCAGCAGTTTTGAGAAGACCACAGATACGCAGTATTTT. Drawing the rest from reference TRBV28 and TRBJ2-3, the complete variable domain is DVKVTQSSRYLVKRTGEKVFLECVQDMDHENMFWYRQDPGLGLRLIYFSYDVKMKEKGDIPEGYSVSREKKERFSLILESASTNQTSMYLCASSFEKTTDTQYFGPGTRLTVL.

The chain combines TRBV7-9 with TRBJ1-1; unclear D gene. Germline values: CDR1 SEHNR, CDR2 FQNEAQ (reference sequence). V was pared by 4 bases and J by 11 bases, with 11 bases between. The CDR3 runs to 11 residues. The CDR3 region is CASSSNSGAFF. The CDR3 DNA reads TGTGCCAGCAGCTCGAACAGTGGCGCTTTCTTT. Based on the CDR3 plus reference TRBV7-9 and TRBJ1-1, the full variable domain is DTGVSQNPRHKITKRGQNVTFRCDPISEHNRLYWYRQTLGQGPEFLTYFQNEAQLEKSRLLSDRFSAERPKGSFSTLEIQRTEQGDSAMYLCASSSNSGAFFGQGTRLTVV.

The V and J genes are TRBV11-2 and TRBJ1-1; D is uncertain. V lost 4 bases and J 0 bases, leaving 15 bases between the germline ends. Germline CDR1 reads SGHAT; CDR2 reads FQNNGV. The CDR3 is 16 residues long. The DNA for the CDR3 is TGTGCCAGCAGCTCGTCCTCCGCTTGGGTGAACACTGAAGCTTTCTTT. It yields the protein CASSSSSAWVNTEAFF.

The rearrangement uses TRBV19 and TRBJ1-1; D gene uncertain. CDR3 size: 15 residues. Looked up from germline, CDR1 is LNHDA and CDR2 is SQIVND (reference sequence). Trimming cost V 1 base and J 2 bases, with 11 bases left between them. The CDR3 nucleotides read TGTGCCAGTAGTATAGGAAGCACCTTAAACACTGAAGCTTTCTTT. Protein sequence: CASSIGSTLNTEAFF.